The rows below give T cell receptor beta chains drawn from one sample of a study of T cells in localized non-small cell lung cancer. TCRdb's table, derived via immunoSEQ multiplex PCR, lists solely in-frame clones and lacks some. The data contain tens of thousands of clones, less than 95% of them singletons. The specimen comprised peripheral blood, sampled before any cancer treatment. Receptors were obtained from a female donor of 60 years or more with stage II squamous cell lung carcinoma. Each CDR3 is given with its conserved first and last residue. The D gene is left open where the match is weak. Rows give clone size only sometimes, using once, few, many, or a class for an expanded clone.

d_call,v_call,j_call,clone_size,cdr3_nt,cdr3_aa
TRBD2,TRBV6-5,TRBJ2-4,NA,TGTGCCAGCAGTTACGGTTTGGGAGGGGCCAAAAACATTCAGTACTTC,CASSYGLGGAKNIQYF
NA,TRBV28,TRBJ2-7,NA,TGTGCCAGCAGATCTTTTACAGGGAGTAACTACGAGCAGTACTTC,CASRSFTGSNYEQYF
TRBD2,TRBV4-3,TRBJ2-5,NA,TGCGCCAGCAGCCAAGATTTAGGGAGGATAGCGGGGACCCAGTACTTC,CASSQDLGRIAGTQYF
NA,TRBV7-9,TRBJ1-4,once,TGTGCCAGCAGTCCAGGGTTTACTAATGAAAAACTGTTTTTT,CASSPGFTNEKLFF
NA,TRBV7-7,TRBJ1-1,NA,TGTGCTAGCAGCTTAAACGGGAACACTGAAGCTTTCTTT,CASSLNGNTEAFF
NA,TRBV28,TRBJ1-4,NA,TGTGCCAGCAGTGATGGCGCAACTAATGAAAAACTGTTTTTT,CASSDGATNEKLFF
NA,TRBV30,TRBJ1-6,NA,TGTGCCTGGAGCAACCGGGGGGATTCACCCCTCCACTTT,CAWSNRGDSPLHF
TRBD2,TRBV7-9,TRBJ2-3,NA,TGTGCCAGCAGCTTAAGTTCTAGCGGGGGGCCCACAGATACGCAGTATTTT,CASSLSSSGGPTDTQYF
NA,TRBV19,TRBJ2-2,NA,TGTGCCAGTAGTAAAGGGCAGGGCGGAACCGGGGAGCTGTTTTTT,CASSKGQGGTGELFF
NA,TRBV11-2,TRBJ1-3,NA,TGTGCCAGCAGCCTTGGGACGTACTCTGGAAACACCATATATTTT,CASSLGTYSGNTIYF
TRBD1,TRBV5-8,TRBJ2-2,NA,TGTGCCAGCAGCCCCGGACAGGGGGGTACCGGGGAGCTGTTTTTT,CASSPGQGGTGELFF
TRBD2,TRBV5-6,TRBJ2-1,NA,TGTGCCAGCAGCTTACGCGGGACTAGCGGACGCAATGAGCAGTTCTTC,CASSLRGTSGRNEQFF
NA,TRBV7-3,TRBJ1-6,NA,TGTGCCAGCAGCCGTTGGCCAGGCGGGTATAATTCACCCCTCCACTTT,CASSRWPGGYNSPLHF
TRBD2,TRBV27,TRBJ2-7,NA,TGTGCCAGCAGTTCCCTACGACTAGCGGGAGGGAGGATCTACGAGCAGTACTTC,CASSSLRLAGGRIYEQYF
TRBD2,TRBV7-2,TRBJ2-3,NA,TGTGCCAGCAGCCCCCTGCGGAGCGGGAGAAGGTCAGATACGCAGTATTTT,CASSPLRSGRRSDTQYF
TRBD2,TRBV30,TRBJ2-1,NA,TGTGCCTGGAGTGTTGCGCGGGAGGACTACAATGAGCAGTTCTTC,CAWSVAREDYNEQFF
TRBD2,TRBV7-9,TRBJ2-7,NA,TGTGCCAGCAGCCCAGCCTCTAGCGGGGGGGCCCCCTACGAGCAGTACTTC,CASSPASSGGAPYEQYF
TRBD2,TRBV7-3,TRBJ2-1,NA,TGTGCCAGCAGCCCGAGCGGGAACCACAATGAGCAGTTCTTC,CASSPSGNHNEQFF